This T cell receptor beta chain was profiled in a study of blood T cell repertoires in COVID-19. Across the whole study: T cells, B-cell-depleted T cells, or PBMCs supplied cDNA or gDNA.

Those who participated ranged in age from roughly 18 to 90 years and resided in under 25 US areas. Authors' processing steps: Using reference gene primer amplification, nucleated cell counts were estimated. Produced via immunoSEQ multiplex PCR; TCRdb's table is partial and in-frame only. V and J calls and clone size come straight from that table; D and trimming were deduced from the DNA. The table shows some 270,000 clones, with 65% to 90% occurring only once. This clone was seen a single time. V was trimmed by 1 base and J by 3 bases, leaving 15 bases between them. This CDR3 contains 16 residues. The germline V gene has CDR1 SGHTA and CDR2 FQGTGA.

The rearrangement uses TRBV7-3 and TRBJ1-1; no clear D gene. This clonotype was obtained from a woman aged 45-59 years with acute COVID-19. The sequencing sample was made of PBMCs or T cells enriched from blood (not recorded which). For the CDR3, the DNA is TGTGCCAGCAGCTTAATGCAGGATGTACGAGACACTGAAGCTTTCTTT. Its protein is CASSLMQDVRDTEAFF.